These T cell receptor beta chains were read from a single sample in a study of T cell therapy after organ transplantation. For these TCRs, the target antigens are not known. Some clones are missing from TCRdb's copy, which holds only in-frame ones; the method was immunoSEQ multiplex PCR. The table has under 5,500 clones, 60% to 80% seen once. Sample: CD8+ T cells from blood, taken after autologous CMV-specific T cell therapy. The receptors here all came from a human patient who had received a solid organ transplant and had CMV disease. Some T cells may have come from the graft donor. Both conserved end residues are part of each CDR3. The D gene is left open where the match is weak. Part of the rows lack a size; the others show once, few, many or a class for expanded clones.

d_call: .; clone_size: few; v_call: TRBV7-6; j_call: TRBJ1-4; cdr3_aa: CASSFDRTPLVNNEKLFF; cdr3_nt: TGTGCCAGCAGCTTTGACAGGACCCCGTTGGTAAATAATGAAAAACTGTTTTTT
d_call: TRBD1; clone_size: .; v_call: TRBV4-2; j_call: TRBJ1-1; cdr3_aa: CASSQTPGGNTEAFF; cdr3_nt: TGTGCCAGCAGCCAAACCCCAGGGGGAAACACTGAAGCTTTCTTT
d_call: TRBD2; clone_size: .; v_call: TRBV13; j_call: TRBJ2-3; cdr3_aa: CASSSRLAGGSPQYF; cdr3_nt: TGTGCCAGCAGCTCTAGACTAGCGGGAGGTTCGCCGCAGTATTTT
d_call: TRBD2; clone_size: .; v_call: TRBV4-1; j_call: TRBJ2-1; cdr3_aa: CASSQEQRGGVDEQFF; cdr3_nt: TGCGCCAGCAGCCAAGAACAGCGGGGGGGCGTCGATGAGCAGTTCTTC
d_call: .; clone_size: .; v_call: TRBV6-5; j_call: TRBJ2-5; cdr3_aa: CASSYGETQYF; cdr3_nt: TGTGCCAGCAGTTACGGGGAGACCCAGTACTTC
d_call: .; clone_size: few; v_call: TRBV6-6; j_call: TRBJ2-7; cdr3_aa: CASSYSGDLAEQYF; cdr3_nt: TGTGCCAGCAGTTACTCCGGGGATTTAGCGGAGCAGTACTTC
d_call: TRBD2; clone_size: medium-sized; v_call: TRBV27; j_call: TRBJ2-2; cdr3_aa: CASSLRTSGANTGELFF; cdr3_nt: TGTGCCAGCAGTTTAAGGACTAGCGGGGCAAACACCGGGGAGCTGTTTTTT
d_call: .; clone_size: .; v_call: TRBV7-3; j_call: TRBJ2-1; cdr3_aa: CASSLLGGEQFF; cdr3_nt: TGTGCCAGCAGCCTCCTAGGGGGTGAGCAGTTCTTC
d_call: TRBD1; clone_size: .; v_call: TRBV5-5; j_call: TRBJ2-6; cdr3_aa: CASSPSPGQGISGANVLTF; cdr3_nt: TGTGCCAGCAGCCCCTCCCCGGGACAGGGAATTTCTGGGGCCAACGTCCTGACTTTC
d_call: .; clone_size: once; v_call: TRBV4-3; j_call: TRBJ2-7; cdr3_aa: CASSQGSAGPYEQYF; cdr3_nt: TGCGCCAGCAGCCAAGGGTCGGCAGGTCCCTACGAGCAGTACTTC
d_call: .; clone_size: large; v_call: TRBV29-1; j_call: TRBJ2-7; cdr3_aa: CSVEVLGAYEQYF; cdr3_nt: TGCAGCGTTGAAGTGCTAGGGGCATACGAGCAGTACTTC
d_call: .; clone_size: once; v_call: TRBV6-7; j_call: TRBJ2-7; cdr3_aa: CASSDTGLVKDEQYF; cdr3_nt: TGTGCCAGCAGTGATACAGGGCTGGTTAAAGACGAGCAGTACTTC
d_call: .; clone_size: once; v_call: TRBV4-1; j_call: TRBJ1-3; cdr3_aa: CASRTGTATGNTIYF; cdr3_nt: TGCGCCAGCAGAACCGGGACGGCAACTGGAAACACCATATATTTT
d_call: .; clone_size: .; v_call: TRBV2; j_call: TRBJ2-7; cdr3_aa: CASRGPSGQSYEQYF; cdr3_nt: TGTGCCAGCAGGGGCCCCTCAGGGCAATCCTACGAGCAGTACTTC
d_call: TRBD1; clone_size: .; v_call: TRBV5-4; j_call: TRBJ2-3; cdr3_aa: CASSIPGQNTDTQYF; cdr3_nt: TGTGCCAGCAGCATTCCGGGACAGAACACAGATACGCAGTATTTT
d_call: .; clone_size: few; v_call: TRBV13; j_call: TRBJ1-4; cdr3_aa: CASSTRGGGNEKLFF; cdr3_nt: TGTGCCAGCAGCACCAGAGGGGGGGGAAATGAAAAACTGTTTTTT
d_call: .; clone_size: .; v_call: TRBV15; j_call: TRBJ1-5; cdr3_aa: CATSRGRGHQPQHF; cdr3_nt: TGTGCCACCAGCAGGGGCAGGGGCCATCAGCCCCAGCATTTT
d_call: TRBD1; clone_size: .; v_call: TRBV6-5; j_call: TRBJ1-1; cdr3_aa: CASSKTGLNTEAFF; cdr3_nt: TGTGCCAGCAGTAAGACAGGGTTGAACACTGAAGCTTTCTTT
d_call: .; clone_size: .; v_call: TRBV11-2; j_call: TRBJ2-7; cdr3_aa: CASSSRLDEQYF; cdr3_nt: TGTGCCAGCAGCTCCCGACTAGACGAGCAGTACTTC
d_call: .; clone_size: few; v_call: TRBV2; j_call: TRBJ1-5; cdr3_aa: CASRATHGSNQPQHF; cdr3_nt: TGTGCCAGCAGAGCGACCCACGGAAGCAATCAGCCCCAGCATTTT
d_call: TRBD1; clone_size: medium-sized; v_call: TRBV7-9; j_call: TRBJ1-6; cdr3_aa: CASSAGTGSSSYNSPLHF; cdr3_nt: TGTGCCAGCAGCGCCGGGACAGGGAGTAGCTCCTATAATTCACCCCTCCACTTT
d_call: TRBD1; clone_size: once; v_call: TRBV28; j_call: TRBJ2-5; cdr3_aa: CASGRDRGSVKETQYF; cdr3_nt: TGTGCCTCTGGGAGGGACAGGGGCTCGGTAAAAGAGACCCAGTACTTC
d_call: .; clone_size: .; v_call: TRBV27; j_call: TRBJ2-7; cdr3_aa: CASSLGSRPYEQYF; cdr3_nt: TGTGCCAGCAGTTTAGGCAGCCGACCCTACGAGCAGTACTTC
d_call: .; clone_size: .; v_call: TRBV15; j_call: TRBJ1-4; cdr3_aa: CATSRDGKTNEKLFF; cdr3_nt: TGTGCCACCAGCAGAGATGGGAAGACTAATGAAAAACTGTTTTTT
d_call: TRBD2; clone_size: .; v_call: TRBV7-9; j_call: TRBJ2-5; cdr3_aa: CASSLARGDTETQYF; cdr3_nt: TGTGCCAGCAGCTTAGCGCGGGGGGATACGGAGACCCAGTACTTC
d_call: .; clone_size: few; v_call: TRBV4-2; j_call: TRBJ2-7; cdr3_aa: CASSSGLEQYF; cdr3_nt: TGTGCCAGCAGCAGCGGACTGGAGCAGTACTTC
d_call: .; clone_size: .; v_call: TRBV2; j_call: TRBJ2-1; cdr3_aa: CASSEGTDNEQFF; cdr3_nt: TGTGCCAGCAGTGAGGGAACAGACAATGAGCAGTTCTTC
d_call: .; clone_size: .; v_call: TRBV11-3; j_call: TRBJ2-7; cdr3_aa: CASSPNYGGEQYF; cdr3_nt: TGTGCCAGCAGCCCAAATTATGGGGGAGAGCAGTACTTC
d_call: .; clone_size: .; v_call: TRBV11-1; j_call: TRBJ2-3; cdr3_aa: CASSLRLDTQYF; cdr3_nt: TGTGCCAGCAGCTTACGGTTGGATACGCAGTATTTT
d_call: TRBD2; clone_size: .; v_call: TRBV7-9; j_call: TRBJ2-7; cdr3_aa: CASSIDSQRSGGAYEQYF; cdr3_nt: TGTGCCAGCAGCATAGATAGCCAACGGTCGGGGGGGGCCTACGAGCAGTACTTC
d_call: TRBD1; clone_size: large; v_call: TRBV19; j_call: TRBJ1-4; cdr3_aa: CASTSTGTAEKLFF; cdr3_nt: TGTGCCAGTACCTCAACCGGGACAGCAGAAAAACTGTTTTTT
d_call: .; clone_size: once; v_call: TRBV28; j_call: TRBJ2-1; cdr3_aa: CASSLFPSNEQFF; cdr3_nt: TGTGCCAGCAGTTTATTCCCCAGCAATGAGCAGTTCTTC
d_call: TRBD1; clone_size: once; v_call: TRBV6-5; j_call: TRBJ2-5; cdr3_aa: CASSYSWTGGQTQYF; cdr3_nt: TGTGCCAGCAGTTACTCTTGGACAGGGGGACAGACCCAGTACTTC
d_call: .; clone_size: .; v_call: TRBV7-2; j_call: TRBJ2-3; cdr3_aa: CASSFGWRDITDTQYF; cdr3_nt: TGTGCCAGCAGCTTTGGGTGGCGGGATATTACAGATACGCAGTATTTT
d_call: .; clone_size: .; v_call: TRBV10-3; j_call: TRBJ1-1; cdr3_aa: CAISESDMGYTEAFF; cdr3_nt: TGTGCCATCAGTGAGTCGGACATGGGTTACACTGAAGCTTTCTTT
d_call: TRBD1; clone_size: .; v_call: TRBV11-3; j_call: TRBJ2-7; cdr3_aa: CASSSRDRGSYEQYF; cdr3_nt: TGTGCCAGCAGCTCCCGGGACAGGGGATCTTACGAGCAGTACTTC
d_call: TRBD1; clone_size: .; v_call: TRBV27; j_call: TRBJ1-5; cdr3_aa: CASSLGQGAWLPQHF; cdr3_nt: TGTGCCAGCAGTTTAGGACAGGGGGCATGGCTGCCCCAGCATTTT
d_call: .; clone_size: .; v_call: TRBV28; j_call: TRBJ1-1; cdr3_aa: CASSFPPIGTDWFHTEAFF; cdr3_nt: TGTGCCAGCAGTTTCCCCCCCATTGGGACCGATTGGTTTCACACTGAAGCTTTCTTT
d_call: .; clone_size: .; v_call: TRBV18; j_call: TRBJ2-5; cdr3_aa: CASSRSRPSLAREETQYF; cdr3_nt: TGTGCCAGCTCACGATCTAGACCCTCCCTAGCGAGAGAAGAGACCCAGTACTTC
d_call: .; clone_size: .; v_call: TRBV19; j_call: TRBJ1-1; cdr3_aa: CASSIDPGSVNTEAFF; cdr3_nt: TGTGCCAGTAGTATAGATCCGGGTTCGGTAAACACTGAAGCTTTCTTT
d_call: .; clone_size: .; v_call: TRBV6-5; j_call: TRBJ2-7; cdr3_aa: CASRRGYEQYF; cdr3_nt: TGTGCCAGCAGGAGGGGCTACGAGCAGTACTTC
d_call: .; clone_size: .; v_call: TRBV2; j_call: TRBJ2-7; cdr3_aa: CASSALQTGNEQYF; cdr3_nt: TGTGCCAGCAGTGCCCTTCAAACAGGGAACGAGCAGTACTTC
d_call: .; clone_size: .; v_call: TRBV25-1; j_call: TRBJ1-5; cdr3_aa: CASSEGSNQHF; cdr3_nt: TGTGCCAGCAGTGAGGGGAGCAATCAGCATTTT
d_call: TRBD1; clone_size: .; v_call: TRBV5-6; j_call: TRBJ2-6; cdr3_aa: CASRGTANSGANVLTF; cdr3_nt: TGTGCCAGCAGGGGGACAGCAAACTCTGGGGCCAACGTCCTGACTTTC
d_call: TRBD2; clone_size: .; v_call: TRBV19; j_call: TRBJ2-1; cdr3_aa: CASSRGGSSYNEQFF; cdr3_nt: TGTGCCAGTAGTCGTGGCGGGAGTTCATACAATGAGCAGTTCTTC
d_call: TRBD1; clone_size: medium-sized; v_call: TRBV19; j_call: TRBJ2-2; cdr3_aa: CASTLSWDRVGTGELFF; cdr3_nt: TGTGCCAGTACTCTTTCTTGGGACAGGGTTGGCACCGGGGAGCTGTTTTTT
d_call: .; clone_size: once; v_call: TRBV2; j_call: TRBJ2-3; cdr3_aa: CASGRPLFEDTQYF; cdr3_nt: TGTGCCAGCGGGAGACCCTTGTTTGAAGATACGCAGTATTTT
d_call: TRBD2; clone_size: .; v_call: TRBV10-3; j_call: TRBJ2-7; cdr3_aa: CAISGAGSSYEQYF; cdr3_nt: TGTGCCATCAGCGGAGCGGGGAGCTCCTACGAGCAGTACTTC
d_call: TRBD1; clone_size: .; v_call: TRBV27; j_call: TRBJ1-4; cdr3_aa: CASSLGQEGFFGEKLFF; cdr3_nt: TGTGCCAGCAGCCTGGGACAGGAGGGGTTCTTTGGGGAAAAACTGTTTTTT
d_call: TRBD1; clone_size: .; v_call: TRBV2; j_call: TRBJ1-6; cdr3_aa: CASREGASSYNSPLHF; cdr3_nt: TGTGCCAGCAGGGAGGGGGCCAGCTCCTATAATTCACCCCTCCACTTT
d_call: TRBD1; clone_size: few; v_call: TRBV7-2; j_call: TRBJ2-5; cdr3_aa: CASSFWDRVGETQYF; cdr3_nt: TGTGCCAGCAGCTTTTGGGACAGGGTGGGAGAGACCCAGTACTTC
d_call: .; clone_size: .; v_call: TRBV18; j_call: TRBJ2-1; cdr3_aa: CASSPRHRPPYNEQFF; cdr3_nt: TGTGCCAGCTCACCAAGGCACAGGCCCCCTTACAATGAGCAGTTCTTC
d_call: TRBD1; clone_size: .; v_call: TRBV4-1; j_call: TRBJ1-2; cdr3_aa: CASSQDRGGGYTF; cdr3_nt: TGCGCCAGCAGCCAGGACAGGGGCGGGGGCTACACCTTC
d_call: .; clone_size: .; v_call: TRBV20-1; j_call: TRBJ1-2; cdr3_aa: CSAQDNYGYTF; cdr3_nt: TGCAGTGCTCAGGACAACTATGGCTACACCTTC
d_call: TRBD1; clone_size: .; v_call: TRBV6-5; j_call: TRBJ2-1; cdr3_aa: CASSYSGQGADEQFF; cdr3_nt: TGTGCCAGCAGTTACTCGGGACAGGGGGCAGATGAGCAGTTCTTC